The clone carrying this T cell receptor (beta chain) has just a few counts. In TCRdb, the 5' RACE reads were re-called with MiXCR into one record per CDR3 protein. The sample carries 150,000 to 200,000 distinct CDR3 sequences, about 32% recorded once. This sample stems from a study of CD8 T cells in ankylosing spondylitis. In germline, CDR1 is SGHRS, CDR2 YFSETQ. CDR3 length equals 14 residues. The germline V and J ends were trimmed by 7 bases and 2 bases, with 14 bases remaining between them. Sequencing was carried out using synovial fluid, either unsorted or a sorted T cell fraction (not recorded which). This clonotype was sampled from a male donor with ankylosing spondylitis. V usage is TRBV5-1 and J usage is TRBJ2-3; the D gene is possibly TRBD1 (5 bases). CDR3 nucleotide sequence: TGCGCCAGCGGGGCCGGACACAACACAGATACGCAGTATTTT. It translates to CASGAGHNTDTQYF.